A selection of T cell receptor beta chains follows, all from one sample in a study of T cells expressing NK-cell markers. Reanalyzing the 5' RACE reads, TCRdb keeps one entry per CDR3 protein, without DNA. The table lists 150,000 to 160,000 distinct CDR3 sequences. Sequenced input: blood T cells: a sorted CD56 or NKG2C T cell subset, CD4+ or CD8+ T cells, or bulk PBMC T cells (not recorded which). These receptors were taken from a woman between 45 and 60 years old in good health. The CDR3 runs from the conserved cysteine through the conserved F or W. The order of the fields is J gene, V gene, CDR3 protein.

J gene: TRBJ1-1
V gene: TRBV2
CDR3 protein: CARDVQGAVTEAFF

J gene: TRBJ2-2
V gene: TRBV6-5
CDR3 protein: CAISGTGGTGELFF

J gene: TRBJ2-7
V gene: TRBV4-2
CDR3 protein: CASSQVDTGTSGTYEQYF

J gene: TRBJ1-3
V gene: TRBV30
CDR3 protein: CAWKKSGNTIYF

J gene: TRBJ1-5
V gene: TRBV4-1
CDR3 protein: CASSPMQGGQPQHF

J gene: TRBJ2-4
V gene: TRBV27
CDR3 protein: CASSPAGIAKNIQYF

J gene: TRBJ1-1
V gene: TRBV7-9
CDR3 protein: CASSWRDRGEAEAFF

J gene: TRBJ2-7
V gene: TRBV12-3/TRBV12-4
CDR3 protein: CASTLSGNYEQYF

J gene: TRBJ2-1
V gene: TRBV30
CDR3 protein: CAWSVLGINNNEQFF

J gene: TRBJ2-3
V gene: TRBV27
CDR3 protein: CASSLKGGLLASDTQYF

J gene: TRBJ1-5
V gene: TRBV6-5
CDR3 protein: CASSYWQGDQPQHF

J gene: TRBJ2-3
V gene: TRBV4-1
CDR3 protein: CASSQDRTSGRDTQYF

J gene: TRBJ2-7
V gene: TRBV12-3/TRBV12-4
CDR3 protein: CASSPATVSYEQYF

J gene: TRBJ2-5
V gene: TRBV10-2
CDR3 protein: CASSGGLYQETQYF

J gene: TRBJ2-1
V gene: TRBV30
CDR3 protein: CAWRGPGLAGGYEQFF

J gene: TRBJ1-1
V gene: TRBV19
CDR3 protein: CASKSEGASTEAFF

J gene: TRBJ2-2
V gene: TRBV7-9
CDR3 protein: CASSSSSITGELFF